These T cell receptor beta chains were read from a single sample in a study of cytomegalovirus exposure and HLA in healthy donors. Generated by immunoSEQ multiplex PCR, the TCRdb table keeps only in-frame clones and is missing some. The sample contains around 110,000 clones, around 67% of which appear only once. Specimen: PBMCs. The receptors were sampled from a woman aged 40 to 50 in good health and CMV-seropositive. CDR3s include the opening cysteine and the closing phenylalanine or tryptophan. Fields, in order: CDR3 length, D gene, clone size, J gene, V gene, CDR3 DNA, CDR3 protein. A D gene is named only where the DNA matches it firmly. For some rows the clone size is stated as once, few or many, or as a class when expanded; others skip it.

15 | . | . | TRBJ1-2 | TRBV5-4 | TGTGCCAGCAGCTTGGCCGAGGGAACAGACTATGGCTACACCTTC | CASSLAEGTDYGYTF
14 | TRBD2 | . | TRBJ2-5 | TRBV7-2 | TGTGCCAGCAGCTTAGCGAGGGTAGCGGGGACCCAGTACTTC | CASSLARVAGTQYF
11 | . | . | TRBJ1-1 | TRBV20-1 | TGCAGTGCTAGGGCCAACACTGAAGCTTTCTTT | CSARANTEAFF
14 | TRBD1 | once | TRBJ2-3 | TRBV2 | TGTGCCAGCACCCCGGGACAGGAAACAGATACGCAGTATTTT | CASTPGQETDTQYF
12 | . | few | TRBJ1-2 | TRBV2 | TGTGCCAGCAGGGGGGACACTTATGGCTACACCTTC | CASRGDTYGYTF
14 | . | . | TRBJ1-6 | TRBV7-2 | TGTGCCAGCAGCCCGAGTGGGGGAAAGGGGGTAGGCCACTTT | CASSPSGGKGVGHF
17 | . | . | TRBJ2-7 | TRBV5-1 | TGCGCCAGCAGCGACACCTTGGGGGCCCAGATCTCCTACGAGCAGTACTTC | CASSDTLGAQISYEQYF
17 | . | once | TRBJ1-1 | TRBV6-4 | TGTGCCAACCCTCCGGGTTGGTTGGGCGGGGTGAACACTGAAGCTTTCTTT | CANPPGWLGGVNTEAFF
14 | . | . | TRBJ2-3 | TRBV10-1 | TGCGCCAGCAACCGGGACTGGAGCACAGATACGCAGTATTTT | CASNRDWSTDTQYF
13 | . | few | TRBJ2-7 | TRBV11-2 | TGTGCCAGCAGCTTGGGACAAAAATACGAGCAGTACTTC | CASSLGQKYEQYF
16 | . | . | TRBJ1-6 | TRBV10-3 | TGTGCCATCAGTGAGTCCACAGGGATTGAGAGTTCACCCCTCCACTTT | CAISESTGIESSPLHF
16 | . | . | TRBJ2-4 | TRBV7-9 | TGTGCCAGCAGCCTCGGTACCCGCCGGGGGTGGAACATTCAGTACTTC | CASSLGTRRGWNIQYF
18 | TRBD1 | . | TRBJ2-2 | TRBV7-9 | TGTGCCAGCAGCTTTTTATCCGGGACAGGGGTGAAGGCCGGGGAGCTGTTTTTT | CASSFLSGTGVKAGELFF
16 | TRBD1 | . | TRBJ1-6 | TRBV6-1 | TGTGCCAGCAGTGTAACCGGGACAGGGAACGGTTCACCCCTCCACTTT | CASSVTGTGNGSPLHF
13 | TRBD1 | . | TRBJ1-2 | TRBV30 | TGTGCCTGGAAAAGGGACAGGGTCTATGGCTACACCTTC | CAWKRDRVYGYTF
15 | TRBD2 | few | TRBJ2-5 | TRBV9 | TGTGCCAGCAGCCGCGGGCTAGCGGACCAAGAGACCCAGTACTTC | CASSRGLADQETQYF
16 | TRBD2 | . | TRBJ2-1 | TRBV11-2 | TGTGCCAGCAGCTTCGGACTAGCGGGGGGGTTGAATGAGCAGTTCTTC | CASSFGLAGGLNEQFF
15 | . | . | TRBJ1-2 | TRBV15 | TGTGCCACCAGCAGACATAAAGGGGGTAGCTATGGCTACACCTTC | CATSRHKGGSYGYTF
15 | TRBD1 | . | TRBJ1-2 | TRBV7-9 | TGTGCCAGCAGCCTAGTTTCGACAGGGTCGGATGGCTACACCTTC | CASSLVSTGSDGYTF
12 | TRBD1 | . | TRBJ1-1 | TRBV10-2 | TGCGCCAGCAGAACAGGGGGCTCTGAAGCTTTCTTT | CASRTGGSEAFF
11 | . | . | TRBJ1-1 | TRBV27 | TGTGCCAGCAGACAGTACACTGAAGCTTTCTTT | CASRQYTEAFF
14 | . | . | TRBJ1-4 | TRBV14 | TGTGCCAGCAGCTCCCCGGGATGGGATGAAAAACTGTTTTTT | CASSSPGWDEKLFF
15 | . | . | TRBJ1-1 | TRBV15 | TGTGCCACCAGCAATAACGGGGGGGGCTACACTGAAGCTTTCTTT | CATSNNGGGYTEAFF
13 | TRBD1 | . | TRBJ2-7 | TRBV29-1 | TGCAGCGTCGCAGGGGGATACTCCTACGAGCAGTACTTC | CSVAGGYSYEQYF
14 | TRBD2 | few | TRBJ2-5 | TRBV2 | TGTGCCAGCAGCCAGGGACTAGCGGTCGAGACCCAGTACTTC | CASSQGLAVETQYF
13 | . | . | TRBJ2-7 | TRBV7-2 | TGTGCCAGCAGCTTAGACAGCAACGACGAGCAGTACTTC | CASSLDSNDEQYF
15 | TRBD1 | . | TRBJ2-7 | TRBV6-5 | TGTGCCAGCAGTTACCGGGACAGGGGGCTCTACGAGCAGTACTTC | CASSYRDRGLYEQYF
14 | . | . | TRBJ2-2 | TRBV2 | TGTGCCAGCAAGTCTAGCGCCGACACCGGGGAGCTGTTTTTT | CASKSSADTGELFF
13 | . | few | TRBJ2-2 | TRBV6-6 | TGTGCCAGCAGTTTCTACAGGTCCGGGGAGCTGTTTTTT | CASSFYRSGELFF
14 | . | many | TRBJ1-2 | TRBV4-3 | TGCGCCAGCCGACTTGACTCGGGGGTGGGTGGCTACACCTTC | CASRLDSGVGGYTF
11 | . | . | TRBJ1-2 | TRBV7-9 | TGTTCCAGCAGCCAGGGCCATGGCTACACCTTC | CSSSQGHGYTF
16 | TRBD2 | . | TRBJ2-1 | TRBV4-1 | TGCGCCAGCAGCCAATCGAGCGGGGGGGCATACAATGAGCAGTTCTTC | CASSQSSGGAYNEQFF
13 | TRBD2 | . | TRBJ2-7 | TRBV19 | TGTGCCAGTAGTAGCGGGACTACCTACGAGCAGTACTTC | CASSSGTTYEQYF
13 | . | . | TRBJ1-1 | TRBV30 | TGTGCCTCCTCCCGGGGTCCTGCCACTGAAGCTTTCTTT | CASSRGPATEAFF
15 | . | . | TRBJ2-3 | TRBV2 | TGTGCCAGCAGGGAAAGACAGGGACTCACAGATACGCAGTATTTT | CASRERQGLTDTQYF
17 | TRBD2 | . | TRBJ2-5 | TRBV5-1 | TGCGCCAGCAGCTTGGCGGGTGTAGCGGGGGGCCAAGAGACCCAGTACTTC | CASSLAGVAGGQETQYF
15 | . | few | TRBJ2-6 | TRBV2 | TGTGCCAGCAACGAGGGATCGGCCGGGGCCAACGTCCTGACTTTC | CASNEGSAGANVLTF
15 | . | . | TRBJ2-1 | TRBV5-1 | TGCGCCAGCAGCTTAGAGGGGGACTCCTACAATGAGCAGTTCTTC | CASSLEGDSYNEQFF
15 | TRBD1 | few | TRBJ1-6 | TRBV6-6 | TGTGCCAGCAGTAAGGGACAGGCTGGGAGCTCACCCCTCCACTTT | CASSKGQAGSSPLHF
12 | . | . | TRBJ1-2 | TRBV30 | TGTGCCGTGATAGGGGCTGGGTATGGCTACACCTTC | CAVIGAGYGYTF
12 | TRBD1 | . | TRBJ1-1 | TRBV6-1 | TGTGCCAGCACCGGGACAGGAATCCGAGCTTTCTTT | CASTGTGIRAFF
17 | TRBD1 | . | TRBJ2-1 | TRBV5-5 | TGTGCCAGCAGCTTGAGTGCCGAGACAGGGGGCTACAATGAGCAGTTCTTC | CASSLSAETGGYNEQFF
16 | . | once | TRBJ1-2 | TRBV4-3 | TGCGCCAGCAGCCACCAGTGGGGGGAGGAGAGCTATGGCTACACCTTC | CASSHQWGEESYGYTF
13 | TRBD1 | . | TRBJ1-6 | TRBV30 | TGTGCCCTGGACCGGACAGGGAATTCACCCCTCCACTTT | CALDRTGNSPLHF
14 | . | . | TRBJ1-2 | TRBV15 | TGTGCCACCAGCAGAGGACTAGAGGGGTATGGCTACACCTTC | CATSRGLEGYGYTF
14 | . | few | TRBJ1-2 | TRBV10-2 | TGCGCCAGCGTCACGAGCGCCGGGAGGAGTGGCTACACCTTC | CASVTSAGRSGYTF
17 | TRBD2 | . | TRBJ2-5 | TRBV23-1 | TGCGCCAGCAGTCCTTGGAAAGGACTAGGGCCCCAAGAGACCCAGTACTTC | CASSPWKGLGPQETQYF
15 | . | . | TRBJ1-2 | TRBV7-9 | TGTGCCAGCAGCTCATACCCGGCGGAAAGGTATGGCTACACCTTC | CASSSYPAERYGYTF
14 | TRBD1 | . | TRBJ1-5 | TRBV27 | TGTGCCAGCAGCCCGGACAGGGGCAATCAGCCCCAGCATTTT | CASSPDRGNQPQHF
12 | . | . | TRBJ2-7 | TRBV7-2 | TGTGCCAGCAGCTTAGCGTACTACGAGCAGTACTTC | CASSLAYYEQYF
13 | . | . | TRBJ2-7 | TRBV5-4 | TGTGCCAGCAGCTTGACAGGCTCCTACGAGCAGTACTTC | CASSLTGSYEQYF
13 | . | . | TRBJ1-2 | TRBV5-1 | TGCGCCAGCAGCGGCACAGGGATTTACGGCTACACCTTC | CASSGTGIYGYTF
15 | . | . | TRBJ1-2 | TRBV6-6 | TGTGCCAGCAGTCCGTCAGACAGGCCCCTCTATGGCTACACCTTC | CASSPSDRPLYGYTF